Each of the 15 T cell receptor beta chains below was sequenced from the same sample in a study of blood T cells in healthy people across ages. A sample-barcoded 5' primer and a J-beta primer mix were used in a second PCR of roughly 7 to 11 cycles. TCRdb passed the 5' RACE reads through MiXCR, listing each CDR3 protein once. This table holds 1.5 million to 2 million distinct CDR3 sequences, 28% found once. The sequenced sample was blood. Every receptor here comes from a woman younger than 45 in good health.

This chain connects TRBV4-3 to TRBJ2-3; TRBD1 matches at 8 bases. The germline V gene encodes CDR1 LGHNA and CDR2 YSLEER. The CDR3 has 16 amino acids. Germline trimming cut 0 bases from V and 5 bases from J; bases unmatched to any gene: 7. In nucleotides, the CDR3 is TGCGCCAGCAGCCAAGATGAGCAGGGGGCCGAAGATACGCAGTATTTT. It encodes CASSQDEQGAEDTQYF.

This clonotype was seen more than once but under ten times. The V call is TRBV5-1, the J call TRBJ1-5; tentative D call: TRBD1 (6 bases). Trimming pared 3 bases from V and 6 bases from J, leaving 16 bases between. Looked up from germline, CDR1 is SGHRS and CDR2 is YFSETQ. This CDR3 spans 15 amino acids. CDR3 nucleotide sequence: TGCGCCAGCAGCTCGTCGGGGGGCAGGGGTCAGCCCCAGCATTTT. It is translated as CASSSSGGRGQPQHF.

In this sample, this clonotype turned up many times. The chain is built from TRBV6-5 and TRBJ2-5, with D hard to call. Germline-derived CDR1 and CDR2 are MNHEY and SVGAGI. This CDR3 spans 16 amino acids. V was cut by 1 base and J by 2 bases, with 14 bases left in between. DNA for the CDR3: TGTGCCAGCAGTTACTTCCTTTGGGGTTCTCAAGAGACCCAGTACTTC. Protein sequence: CASSYFLWGSQETQYF.

The rearrangement joins TRBV2 to TRBJ2-5, with TRBD2 as a possible D gene (6 bases). Germline loops: CDR1 SNHLY, CDR2 FYNNEI. The germline V and J ends were trimmed by 11 bases and 2 bases, with 9 bases remaining between them. The CDR3 is 11 residues long. DNA for the CDR3: TGTGCCCTCGGGGGTCAAGAGACCCAGTACTTC. It codes for CALGGQETQYF.

Note on this clonotype: This could be a read error, since a much larger clone is one nucleotide away. V usage is TRBV27 and J usage is TRBJ2-1; TRBD2 matches at 7 bases. Per germline, CDR1 MNHEY and CDR2 SMNVEV (reference sequence). This CDR3 has 15 residues. This CDR3 is CASSLSGTKNNGQFF. The CDR3 bases are TGTGCCAGCAGTTTGAGCGGGACCAAAAACAATGGGCAGTTCTTC.

This clonotype came up many times. The chain uses TRBV6-2 or TRBV6-3 and TRBJ2-7; tentatively, D is TRBD1 (5 bases). V was pared by 5 bases and J by 6 bases, with 20 bases between. This CDR3 contains 15 residues. Germline-derived CDR1 and CDR2 are MNHEY and SVGEGT. The CDR3 DNA reads TGTGCCAGCAGTCCCCGGGCCCAGGGTCTTGGCGAGCAGTACTTC. Translated, it gives CASSPRAQGLGEQYF.

J is TRBJ2-7 and V is TRBV10-2; D could derive from TRBD1 or TRBD2 (5 bases each). The germline V and J ends were trimmed by 6 bases and 2 bases, with 20 bases remaining between them. Germline V gene data show CDR1 as WSHSY and CDR2 as SAAADI. The CDR3 length is 16 residues. The CDR3 sequence: CASRKYRDQSAYEQYF. The CDR3, as DNA: TGCGCCAGCAGAAAGTACCGGGACCAGTCGGCCTACGAGCAGTACTTC.

This chain uses TRBV29-1 with TRBJ2-3; D gene ambiguous. The CDR3 totals 13 residues. CDR1 is SQVTM and CDR2 is ANQGSEA in the germline V gene. V lost 3 bases and J 4 bases, leaving 11 bases between the germline ends. CDR3 DNA sequence: TGCAGCGTTGAGGTGCGTGGGTCAGATACGCAGTATTTT. Translating gives CSVEVRGSDTQYF.

This chain links TRBV29-1 with TRBJ2-7, with no clear D. The CDR3 runs to 10 residues. Deletions cut 1 base from V and 6 bases from J, with 4 bases between. Germline V CDR1 and CDR2: SQVTM, ANQGSEA. CDR3 amino acids: CSVEGTEQYF. The CDR3 nucleotides read TGCAGCGTTGAAGGGACCGAGCAGTACTTC.

The chain uses TRBV4-2 and TRBJ1-6, with D possibly TRBD1 on 6 matching bases. The CDR3 has 15 amino acids. V gave up 3 bases and J gave up 6 bases, with 12 bases separating them. CDR1 and CDR2 (germline): LGHNA, YNFKEQ. CDR3 sequence (DNA): TGTGCCAGCAGCCAGGGGGCAGGCATTAATTCACCCCTCCACTTT. Translated, it gives CASSQGAGINSPLHF.

This clonotype was observed at least ten times. This chain uses TRBV7-2 with TRBJ2-7; no clear D. The germline CDR1 and CDR2 sequences are SGHTA and FQGNSA. The CDR3 is made up of 15 amino acids. V lost 1 base to trimming and J lost 4 bases, with 14 bases between them. DNA of the CDR3: TGTGCCAGCAGCTTAGAACCGGGTATTGGATACGAGCAGTACTTC. Its protein is CASSLEPGIGYEQYF.

This chain joins TRBV7-2 and TRBJ1-2; the match to TRBD1 covers 11 bases. V lost 5 bases, J lost 6 bases, and 14 bases stayed unmatched. The CDR3 runs to 17 residues. Germline assignment: CDR1 SGHTA and CDR2 FQGNSA. CDR3 in amino acids: CASSPKAGTGGRDGYTF. The CDR3 DNA sequence: TGTGCCAGCAGCCCAAAAGCCGGGACAGGGGGACGCGATGGCTACACCTTC.

The chain employs TRBV12-5 and TRBJ1-5; D uncertain. V was cut by 4 bases and J by 11 bases, with 12 bases left in between. CDR1 is LGHNT and CDR2 is FRNRAP in the germline V gene. This CDR3 has 12 amino acids. CDR3: CASGSRASSQHF. The DNA of the CDR3 is TGTGCTAGTGGTTCCCGGGCCTCCTCCCAGCATTTT.

This clonotype has ten or more counts. This rearrangement joins TRBV20-1 to TRBJ2-7; the match to TRBD2 covers 8 bases. The J segment lost 2 bases and the V segment lost 6 bases, leaving 12 bases of the junction unmatched. The length of the CDR3 is 15 residues. CDR1 is DFQATT, CDR2 SNEGSKA, per germline (reference sequence). CDR3: CSARKPGLEAYEQYF. In DNA form, the CDR3 reads TGCAGTGCCAGAAAACCGGGACTAGAGGCCTACGAGCAGTACTTC.

This clonotype was counted ten times or more. For the CDR3, the DNA is TGCAGTGCTATAGATAAGGCCCCGGGGACCCAGTACTTC. Encoded protein: CSAIDKAPGTQYF. The V call is TRBV20-1, the J call TRBJ2-5, with unresolved D. This CDR3 is built from 13 residues. Germline V lookup: CDR1 DFQATT, CDR2 SNEGSKA (reference sequence). V shed 4 bases and J shed 7 bases, with 16 bases lying between them.